Below, one T cell receptor (beta chain) is given with its context. Antigen: not known. The treatment is: roughly ten-day PBMC culture with coronavirus spike peptide pools or control peptides (ViraFEST assay). The data originate from a study of vaccination and CD4 T cells after COVID-19. The Oncomine TCR Beta short-read assay generated sequence data from the DNA of cultured CD4+ T cells. TCRdb fed the PCR reads into MiXCR, producing one record per CDR3 protein. The sample has 9,500 to 13,000 distinct CDR3 sequences, 25% to 35% seen once. V lost 10 bases to trimming and J lost 1 base, with 28 bases between them. The CDR3 spans 18 residues.

This material consisted of CD4+ T cells from blood, cultured in vitro, taken after SARS-CoV-2 vaccination. This clonotype originated in a human donor who had recovered from COVID-19. The chain has TRBV12-3 or TRBV12-4 and TRBJ1-1, with D perhaps matching TRBD1 (6 bases). The DNA of the CDR3 is TGTGCCACCCGTGTCAGACGGGGGGGCCGCACCGCGAACACTGAAGCTTTCTTT. This codes for CATRVRRGGRTANTEAFF.